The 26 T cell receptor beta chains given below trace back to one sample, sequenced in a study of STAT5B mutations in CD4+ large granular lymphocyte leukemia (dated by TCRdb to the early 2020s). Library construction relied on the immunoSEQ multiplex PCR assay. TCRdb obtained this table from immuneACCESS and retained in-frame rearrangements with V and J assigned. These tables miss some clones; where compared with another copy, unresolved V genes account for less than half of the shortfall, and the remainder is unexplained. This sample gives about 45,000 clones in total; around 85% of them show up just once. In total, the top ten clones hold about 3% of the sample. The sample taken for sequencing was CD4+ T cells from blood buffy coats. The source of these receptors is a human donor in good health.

CDR3 sequence (DNA): TGCGCCAGCAGCTCTGGTCCCAGGGACGGCACAGATACGCAGTATTTT. Encoded protein: CASSSGPRDGTDTQYF. The chain uses TRBV4-3 and TRBJ2-3; D tentatively fits TRBD1 or TRBD2 (5 bases each). In germline, CDR1 is LGHNA, CDR2 YSLEER. CDR3 length: 16 amino acids. Trimming removed 5 bases from V and 1 base from J, with 16 bases in between.

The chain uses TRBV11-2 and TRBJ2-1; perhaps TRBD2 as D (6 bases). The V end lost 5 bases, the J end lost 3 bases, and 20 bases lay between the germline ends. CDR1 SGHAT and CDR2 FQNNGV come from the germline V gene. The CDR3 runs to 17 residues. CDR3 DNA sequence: TGTGCCAGCAGCCCACACCCAGGGCGGGGCGACTACAATGAGCAGTTCTTC. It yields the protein CASSPHPGRGDYNEQFF.

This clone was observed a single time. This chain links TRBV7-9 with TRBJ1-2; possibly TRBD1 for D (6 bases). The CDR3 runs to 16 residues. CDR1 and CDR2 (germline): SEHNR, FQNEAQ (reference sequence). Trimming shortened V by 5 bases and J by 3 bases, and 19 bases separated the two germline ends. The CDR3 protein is CASSQYAPKGDYGYTF. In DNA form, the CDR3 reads TGTGCCAGCAGCCAATATGCCCCAAAGGGGGACTATGGCTACACCTTC.

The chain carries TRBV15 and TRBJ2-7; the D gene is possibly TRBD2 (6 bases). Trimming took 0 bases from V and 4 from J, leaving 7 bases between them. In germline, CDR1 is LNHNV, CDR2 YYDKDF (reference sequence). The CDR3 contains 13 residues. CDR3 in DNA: TGTGCCACCAGCAGAGATGGAGGGTACGAGCAGTACTTC. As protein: CATSRDGGYEQYF.

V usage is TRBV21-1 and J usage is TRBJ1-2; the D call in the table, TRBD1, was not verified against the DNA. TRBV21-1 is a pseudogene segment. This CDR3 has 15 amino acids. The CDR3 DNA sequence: TGTGCCAGCAGCAGAGGGGGCGCAGTTCCCGGGGGCTACACCTTC. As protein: CASSRGGAVPGGYTF.

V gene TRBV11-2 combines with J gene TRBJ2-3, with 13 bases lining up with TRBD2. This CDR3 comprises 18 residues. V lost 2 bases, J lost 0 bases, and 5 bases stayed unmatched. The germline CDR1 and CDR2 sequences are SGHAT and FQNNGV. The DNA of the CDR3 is TGTGCCAGCAGCTTACTTGGGACTAGCGGGGCCAGCACAGATACGCAGTATTTT. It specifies CASSLLGTSGASTDTQYF.

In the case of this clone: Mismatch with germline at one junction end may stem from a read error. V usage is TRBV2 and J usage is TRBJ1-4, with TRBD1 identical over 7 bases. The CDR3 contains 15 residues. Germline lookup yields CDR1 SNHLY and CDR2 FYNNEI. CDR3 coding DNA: TGTGCCAGCAGCGAAGGGGGCAAGGGGAATGAAAAACTGTTTTTT. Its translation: CASSEGGKGNEKLFF.

The CDR3 sequence: CASSSVQGAGYTF. CDR3 in DNA: TGTGCCAGCAGTTCCGTACAGGGGGCGGGCTACACCTTC. The V call is TRBV2, the J call TRBJ1-2; TRBD1 matches at 9 bases. There are 13 residues in the CDR3. The J segment lost 8 bases and the V segment lost 5 bases, leaving 6 bases of the junction unmatched. Looked up from germline, CDR1 is SNHLY and CDR2 is FYNNEI.

In nucleotides, the CDR3 is TGTGCCAGCGGGCCGGGGGGGCGTACTCCCGAAAAACTGTTTTTT. Protein sequence: CASGPGGRTPEKLFF. V and J are TRBV28 and TRBJ1-4, with D perhaps TRBD1 (6 bases). Germline assignment: CDR1 MDHEN and CDR2 SYDVKM. The CDR3 consists of 15 residues. V shed 8 bases and J shed 8 bases, with 21 bases lying between them.

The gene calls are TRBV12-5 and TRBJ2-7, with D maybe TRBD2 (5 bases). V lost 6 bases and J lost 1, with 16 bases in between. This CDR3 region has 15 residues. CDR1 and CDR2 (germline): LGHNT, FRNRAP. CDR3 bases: TGTGCTAGTGGCCTAGCTGGAGCCCTTTCCTACGAGCAGTACTTC. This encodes CASGLAGALSYEQYF.

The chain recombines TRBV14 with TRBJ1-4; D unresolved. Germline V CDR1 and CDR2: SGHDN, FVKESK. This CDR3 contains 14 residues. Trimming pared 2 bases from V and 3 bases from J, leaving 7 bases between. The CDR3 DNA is TGTGCCAGCAGCCAAATAGGATCTAATGAAAAACTGTTTTTT. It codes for CASSQIGSNEKLFF.

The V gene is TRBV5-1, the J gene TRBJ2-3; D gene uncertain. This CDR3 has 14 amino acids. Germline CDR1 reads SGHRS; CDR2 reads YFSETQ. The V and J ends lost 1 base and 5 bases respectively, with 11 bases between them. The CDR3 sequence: CASSLLEMVDTQYF. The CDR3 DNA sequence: TGCGCCAGCAGCTTGCTTGAGATGGTAGATACGCAGTATTTT.

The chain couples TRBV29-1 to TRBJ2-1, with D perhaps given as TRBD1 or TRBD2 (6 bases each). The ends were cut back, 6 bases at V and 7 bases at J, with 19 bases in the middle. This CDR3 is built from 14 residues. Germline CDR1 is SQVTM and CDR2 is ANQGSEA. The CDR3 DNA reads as TGCAGCGTCCTCCCCGGAGGGGGTGGGAATGAGCAGTTCTTC. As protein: CSVLPGGGGNEQFF.

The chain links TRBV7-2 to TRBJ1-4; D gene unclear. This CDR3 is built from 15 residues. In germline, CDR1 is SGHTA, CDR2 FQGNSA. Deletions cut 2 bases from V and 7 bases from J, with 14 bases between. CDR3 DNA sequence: TGTGCCAGCAGCTTAACCTTGACATTTAGTGAAAAACTGTTTTTT. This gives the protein CASSLTLTFSEKLFF.

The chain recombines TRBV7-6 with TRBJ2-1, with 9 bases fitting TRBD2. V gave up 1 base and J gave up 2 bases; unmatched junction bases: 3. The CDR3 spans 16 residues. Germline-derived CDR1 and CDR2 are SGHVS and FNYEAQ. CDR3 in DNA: TGTGCCAGCAGCTTAGGGGGACTAGCAACCTACAATGAGCAGTTCTTC. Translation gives CASSLGGLATYNEQFF. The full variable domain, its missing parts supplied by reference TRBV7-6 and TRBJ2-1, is GAGVSQSPRYKVTKRGQDVALRCDPISGHVSLYWYRQALGQGPEFLTYFNYEAQQDKSGLPNDRFSAERPEGSISTLTIQRTEQRDSAMYRCASSLGGLATYNEQFFGPGTRLTVL.

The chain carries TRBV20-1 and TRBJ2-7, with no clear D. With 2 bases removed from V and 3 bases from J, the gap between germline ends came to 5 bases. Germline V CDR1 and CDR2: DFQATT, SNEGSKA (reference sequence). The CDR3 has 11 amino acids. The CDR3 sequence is CSARNRYEQYF. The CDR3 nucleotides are TGCAGTGCTAGAAACCGCTACGAGCAGTACTTC.

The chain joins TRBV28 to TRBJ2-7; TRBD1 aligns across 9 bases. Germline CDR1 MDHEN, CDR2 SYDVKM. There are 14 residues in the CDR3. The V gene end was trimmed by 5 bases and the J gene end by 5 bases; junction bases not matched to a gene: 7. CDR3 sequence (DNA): TGTGCCAGCAGTCTCGGACAGGGGTACAACGAGCAGTACTTC. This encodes CASSLGQGYNEQYF.

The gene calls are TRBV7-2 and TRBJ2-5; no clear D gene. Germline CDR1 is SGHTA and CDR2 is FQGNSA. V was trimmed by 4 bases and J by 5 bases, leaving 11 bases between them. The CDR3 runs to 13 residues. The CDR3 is CASSSGTRETQYF. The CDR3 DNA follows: TGTGCCAGCAGCTCCGGAACCCGGGAGACCCAGTACTTC.

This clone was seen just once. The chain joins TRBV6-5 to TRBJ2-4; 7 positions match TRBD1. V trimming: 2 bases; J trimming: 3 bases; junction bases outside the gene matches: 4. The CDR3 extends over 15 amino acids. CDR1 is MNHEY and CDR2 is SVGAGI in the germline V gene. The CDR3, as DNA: TGTGCCAGCAGTTACCAACGGGACAGCAAAAACATTCAGTACTTC. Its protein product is CASSYQRDSKNIQYF.

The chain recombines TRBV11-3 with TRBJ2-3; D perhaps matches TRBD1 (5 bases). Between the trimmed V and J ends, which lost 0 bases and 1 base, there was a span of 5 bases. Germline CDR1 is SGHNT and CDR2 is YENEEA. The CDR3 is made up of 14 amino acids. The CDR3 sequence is CASSLDRGTDTQYF. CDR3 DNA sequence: TGTGCCAGCAGCTTAGACAGGGGCACAGATACGCAGTATTTT.

Here the CDR3 DNA reads TGCGCCAGCAGTGACCAGACTAGCGGGAGTAATGAGCAGTTCTTC. It yields the protein CASSDQTSGSNEQFF. This chain joins TRBV10-1 and TRBJ2-1, with 12 bases aligning to TRBD2. This CDR3 region has 15 residues. V was clipped by 3 bases and J by 7 bases; unmatched bases: 4. The V gene's germline CDR1 is WNHNN and CDR2 SYGVQD (reference sequence).

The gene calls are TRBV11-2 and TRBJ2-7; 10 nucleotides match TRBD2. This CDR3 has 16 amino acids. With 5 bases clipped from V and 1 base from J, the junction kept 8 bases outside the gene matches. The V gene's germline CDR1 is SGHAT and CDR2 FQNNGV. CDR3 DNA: TGTGCCAGCAGCCGTCTTACTAGCGGGAATTCCTACGAGCAGTACTTC. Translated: CASSRLTSGNSYEQYF.

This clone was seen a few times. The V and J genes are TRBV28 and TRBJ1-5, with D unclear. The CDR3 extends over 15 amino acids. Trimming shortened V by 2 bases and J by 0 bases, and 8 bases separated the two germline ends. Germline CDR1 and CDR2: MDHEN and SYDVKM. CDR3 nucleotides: TGTGCCAGCAGTTTAACTGGGTATAGCAATCAGCCCCAGCATTTT. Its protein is CASSLTGYSNQPQHF.

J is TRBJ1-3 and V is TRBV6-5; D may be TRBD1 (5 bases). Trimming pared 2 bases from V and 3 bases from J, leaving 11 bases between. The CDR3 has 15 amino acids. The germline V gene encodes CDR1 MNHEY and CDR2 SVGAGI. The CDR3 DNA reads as TGTGCCAGCAGTTACGCCAGGGAGAATGGAAACACCATATATTTT. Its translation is CASSYARENGNTIYF.

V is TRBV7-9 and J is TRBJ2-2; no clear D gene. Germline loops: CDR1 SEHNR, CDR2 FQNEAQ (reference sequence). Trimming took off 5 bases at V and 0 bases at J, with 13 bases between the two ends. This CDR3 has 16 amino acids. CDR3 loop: CASSLRWTANTGELFF. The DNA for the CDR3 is TGTGCCAGCAGCCTCCGGTGGACGGCGAACACCGGGGAGCTGTTTTTT.

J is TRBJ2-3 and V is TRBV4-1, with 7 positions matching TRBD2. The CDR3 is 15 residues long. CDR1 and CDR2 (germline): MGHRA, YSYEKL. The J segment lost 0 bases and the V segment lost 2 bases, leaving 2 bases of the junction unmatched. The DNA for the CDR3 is TGCGCCAGCAGCCAATTTAGCGGGAGCACAGATACGCAGTATTTT. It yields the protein CASSQFSGSTDTQYF.